One sample yielded the 16 T cell receptor beta chains listed below, sequenced in a study of PD-L1 blockade in urothelial cancer. Sequenced by immunoSEQ multiplex PCR; TCRdb stores in-frame clones only, minus some. The sample consists of about 51,000 clones, about 86% of them appearing once. Sequenced here: PBMCs, sampled around atezolizumab (anti-PD-L1) treatment. These receptors came from a man between 60 and 75 years old with urothelial cancer.

The chain carries TRBV7-9 and TRBJ1-1; D ambiguous. Germline loops: CDR1 SEHNR, CDR2 FQNEAQ (reference sequence). There are 13 residues in the CDR3. V lost 2 bases and J 1 base, leaving 5 bases between the germline ends. The CDR3 region is CASSLFQNTEAFF. CDR3 nucleotides: TGTGCCAGCAGCTTATTCCAGAACACTGAAGCTTTCTTT.

The rearrangement uses TRBV7-2 and TRBJ1-1; D is unresolved. Germline V gene lookup returns CDR1 SGHTA and CDR2 FQGNSA. Deletions cut 6 bases from V and 4 bases from J, with 9 bases between. The CDR3 sequence is 12 residues long. The DNA for the CDR3 is TGTGCCAGCAGACCCCAGGTCACTGAAGCTTTCTTT. Its translation: CASRPQVTEAFF. Filled out from reference TRBV7-2 and TRBJ1-1, the complete variable domain reads GAGVSQSPSNKVTEKGKDVELRCDPISGHTALYWYRQSLGQGLEFLIYFQGNSAPDKSGLPSDRFSAERTGGSVSTLTIQRTQQEDSAVYLCASRPQVTEAFFGQGTRLTVV.

The V gene is TRBV4-1, the J gene TRBJ2-1; the D gene is possibly TRBD2 (7 bases). The germline V gene encodes CDR1 MGHRA and CDR2 YSYEKL. The CDR3 loop spans 16 amino acids. Between the trimmed V and J ends, which lost 7 bases and 6 bases, there was a span of 22 bases. The CDR3 nucleotides read TGCGCCAGCATGGGGGGAGGGGGTTTTCTACGCAATGAGCAGTTCTTC. Translating it yields CASMGGGGFLRNEQFF.

J is TRBJ2-5 and V is TRBV5-1, with a weak D call TRBD1 (5 bases). The V end was cut by 3 bases, the J end by 2 bases, with 11 bases between. The germline V gene has CDR1 SGHRS and CDR2 YFSETQ. The CDR3 contains 14 residues. CDR3 sequence (DNA): TGCGCCAGCAGCTCACCAGGGAAACAAGAGACCCAGTACTTC. It yields the protein CASSSPGKQETQYF.

The J gene is TRBJ1-2, the V gene TRBV10-1; the match to TRBD1 covers 7 bases. The CDR3 consists of 18 residues. V lost 7 bases and J lost 6; bases outside the gene matches: 23. The V gene's germline CDR1 is WNHNN and CDR2 SYGVQD (reference sequence). The CDR3 loop reads CASTGGFGQLRNRDGYTF. The CDR3 DNA sequence: TGCGCCAGCACAGGGGGGTTTGGGCAGCTTCGTAATAGGGATGGCTACACCTTC.

This rearrangement joins TRBV27 to TRBJ2-7; D is possibly TRBD2 (6 bases). CDR1 is MNHEY and CDR2 is SMNVEV in the germline V gene (reference sequence). This CDR3 contains 13 residues. V gave up 3 bases and J gave up 6 bases, with 12 bases separating them. The CDR3: CASSFAVGGEQYF. The CDR3 coding sequence is TGTGCCAGCAGTTTCGCGGTGGGAGGCGAGCAGTACTTC.

The chain couples TRBV2 to TRBJ1-1; no clear D gene. This CDR3 region has 12 residues. Between the trimmed V and J ends, which lost 7 bases and 5 bases, there was a span of 11 bases. Germline V gives CDR1 SNHLY, CDR2 FYNNEI. The CDR3 protein is CASIGGETEAFF. The CDR3 nucleotides read TGTGCCAGCATCGGTGGGGAGACTGAAGCTTTCTTT.

V gene TRBV6-5 combines with J gene TRBJ2-7; TRBD2 might be the D (6 bases). The germline CDR1 and CDR2 sequences are MNHEY and SVGAGI. The CDR3 is made up of 14 amino acids. With 4 bases removed from V and 6 bases from J, the gap between germline ends came to 16 bases. The CDR3: CASSSRGLSGEQYF. For the CDR3, the DNA is TGTGCCAGCAGTTCCCGGGGACTGTCGGGCGAGCAGTACTTC.

V and J are TRBV9 and TRBJ2-2, with 7 bases that match TRBD2. The length of the CDR3 is 18 residues. V dropped 3 bases and J dropped 2; count of bases not matched to a gene: 13. The germline V gene encodes CDR1 SGDLS and CDR2 YYNGEE. The CDR3 region has the DNA TGTGCCAGCAGCGGATACCCCCGGGAGGCTTTTAACACCGGGGAGCTGTTTTTT. It specifies CASSGYPREAFNTGELFF.

The chain is built from TRBV4-3 and TRBJ2-3; D gene uncertain. V gave up 4 bases and J gave up 6 bases, with 14 bases separating them. The CDR3 sequence is 14 residues long. The germline CDR1 and CDR2 sequences are LGHNA and YSLEER. The DNA for the CDR3 is TGCGCCAGCAGCCCCAGACCCCCCGGGGATACGCAGTATTTT. Amino acid sequence: CASSPRPPGDTQYF.

The table lists this clone with a count of one. The V gene is TRBV30, the J gene TRBJ1-6, with D possibly being TRBD1 (5 bases). Germline-derived CDR1 and CDR2 are GTSNPN and SVGIG (reference sequence). The CDR3 is 17 amino acids. Between the trimmed V and J ends, which lost 3 bases and 2 bases, there was a span of 17 bases. The CDR3 region has the DNA TGTGCCTGGAGCACCCAAAATTGGGGCGCCTATAATTCACCCCTCCACTTT. Its protein product is CAWSTQNWGAYNSPLHF.

The V and J genes are TRBV7-9 and TRBJ1-1; D unclear. CDR3 length equals 13 residues. The V and J ends lost 5 bases and 13 bases respectively, with 20 bases between them. Germline assignment: CDR1 SEHNR and CDR2 FQNEAQ (reference sequence). CDR3 residues: CASSPLHSLVFFF. The DNA for the CDR3 is TGTGCCAGCAGCCCACTCCACAGCCTGGTTTTTTTCTTT. The full variable domain, with the rest looked up from reference TRBV7-9 and TRBJ1-1, is DTGVSQNPRHKITKRGQNVTFRCDPISEHNRLYWYRQTLGQGPEFLTYFQNEAQLEKSRLLSDRFSAERPKGSFSTLEIQRTEQGDSAMYLCASSPLHSLVFFFGQGTRLTVV.

The chain links TRBV5-1 to TRBJ2-3, with 9 bases aligning to TRBD1. The J segment lost 3 bases and the V segment lost 3 bases, leaving 5 bases of the junction unmatched. The CDR3 has 15 residues. Germline CDR1 reads SGHRS; CDR2 reads YFSETQ. CDR3 nucleotides: TGCGCCAGCAGCTCCACAGGGGGCTTAACAGATACGCAGTATTTT. It specifies CASSSTGGLTDTQYF.

The genes are TRBV5-8 and TRBJ1-2, with 8 bases that match TRBD1. The CDR3 length is 13 residues. Germline V gene sequence: CDR1 SGHTS, CDR2 YDEGEE. Trimming removed 4 bases from V and 8 bases from J; junction bases left unmatched: 7. The CDR3 DNA follows: TGTGCCAGCAGCCCTACGACAGGGGAGGGCTACACCTTC. It codes for CASSPTTGEGYTF.

The V call is TRBV2, the J call TRBJ2-1, with 7 positions matching TRBD2. J lost 5 bases, V lost 4 bases, and 2 bases had no gene match. The germline V gene has CDR1 SNHLY and CDR2 FYNNEI. This CDR3 comprises 13 residues. This CDR3 reads CASSVGTNNEQFF. The CDR3 DNA reads TGTGCCAGCAGTGTGGGGACTAACAATGAGCAGTTCTTC.

V gene TRBV11-2 combines with J gene TRBJ2-1; the D gene is possibly TRBD1 (6 bases). This CDR3 is 14 amino acids long. Trimming shortened V by 1 base and J by 13 bases, and 17 bases separated the two germline ends. Germline V lookup: CDR1 SGHAT, CDR2 FQNNGV. The CDR3 nucleotides are TGTGCCAGCAGCTTAGCCCGGGACACCGTGATACAGTTCTTC. Its translation is CASSLARDTVIQFF.